This TCR beta chain was captured by sequencing in a study of T cells expressing NK-cell markers. The study, taken as a whole, reports: The share of CD8+ T cells held by dominant NKG2C+ clonotypes was roughly 1.0-8% in several donors. Also leading the CD3+CD56-NKG2C+ fraction in a handful of donors were these clonotypes.

It was by 5'RACE template switching with UMIs that TCR beta cDNA was made. TCRdb reprocessed the 5' RACE reads; each CDR3 protein has one entry and no DNA is given. Seen in this sample are about 380,000 distinct CDR3 sequences; the ten most common clones hold 4% to 6.5%. Germline loops: CDR1 SGHTA, CDR2 FQGNSA. The CDR3 has 19 residues. On this clonotype: The antigen is not known.

The source material was blood T cells: a sorted CD56 or NKG2C T cell subset, CD4+ or CD8+ T cells, or bulk PBMC T cells (not recorded which). The chain employs TRBV7-2 and TRBJ2-1; lacking DNA, the TRBD1 call made by TCRdb goes unchecked. This clonotype originated in a man aged 18 to 69 in good health. The chain's CDR3 is CASSLASRGGGLPYNEQFF.